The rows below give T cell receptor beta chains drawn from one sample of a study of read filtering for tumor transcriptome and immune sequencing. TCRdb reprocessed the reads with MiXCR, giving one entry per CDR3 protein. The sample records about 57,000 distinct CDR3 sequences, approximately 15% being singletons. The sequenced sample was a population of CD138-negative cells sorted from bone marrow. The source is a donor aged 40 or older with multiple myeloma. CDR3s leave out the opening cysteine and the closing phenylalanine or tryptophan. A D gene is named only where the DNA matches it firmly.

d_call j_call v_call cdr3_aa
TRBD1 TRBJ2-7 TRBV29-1 SGGTGSAYEQY
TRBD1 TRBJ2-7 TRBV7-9 ASSPSGGALPYEQY
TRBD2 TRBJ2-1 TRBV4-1 ASSQDPLAGEQF
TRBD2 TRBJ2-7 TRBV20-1 SAGKATSGLDEQY
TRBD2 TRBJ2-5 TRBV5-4 ASSPSGRASGETQY
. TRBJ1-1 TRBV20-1 SASTGIDEAF
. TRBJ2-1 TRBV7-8 ASSLEVAANYNEQF
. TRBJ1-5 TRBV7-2 ASSPTGNNQPQH
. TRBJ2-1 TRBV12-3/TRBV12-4 ASSLGVAGEQF
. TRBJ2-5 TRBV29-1 SGASGAQETQY
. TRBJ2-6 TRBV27 ASSLSSGANVLT
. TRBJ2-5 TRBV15 ATSREETQY
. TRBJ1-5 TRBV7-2 ASSLEGKRSNQPQH
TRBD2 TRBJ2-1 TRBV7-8 ASSPPTGSVLAGVSYNEQF
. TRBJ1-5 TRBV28 ASTLAGGSQPQH
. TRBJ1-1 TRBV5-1 ASSRGSGSTEAF
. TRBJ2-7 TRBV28 ASKFRGNIVYEQY
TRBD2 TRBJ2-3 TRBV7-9 ASSLPPGRENYTDTQY
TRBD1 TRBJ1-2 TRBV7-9 ASSLTGGYGYT
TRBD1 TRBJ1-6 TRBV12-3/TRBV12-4 ASSLGDRDNSPLH
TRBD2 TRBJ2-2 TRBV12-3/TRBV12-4 ASSHLDLAGVSAGELF
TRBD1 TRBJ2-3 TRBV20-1 SARLGTATDTQY
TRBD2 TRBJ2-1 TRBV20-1 SAREGVAGAYNEQF
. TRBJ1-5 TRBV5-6 ASSLGAGQPQH
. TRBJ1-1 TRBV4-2 ASSQTGSTEAF
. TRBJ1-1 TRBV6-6 ANFLGGPEAF
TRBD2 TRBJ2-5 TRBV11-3 ASSPRLAGQETQY
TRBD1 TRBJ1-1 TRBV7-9 ASSSWTGGYNTEAF
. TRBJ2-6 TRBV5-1 ASSQLRSGANVLT
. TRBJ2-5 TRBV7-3 ASSPGTQETQY
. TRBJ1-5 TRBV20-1 SARDKYNLPQH
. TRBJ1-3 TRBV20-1 SALIGETGNTIY
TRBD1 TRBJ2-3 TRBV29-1 SVPGQGVTDTQY
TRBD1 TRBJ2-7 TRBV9 ASSPRTGVVDEQY
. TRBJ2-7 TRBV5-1 ASSSLPGTSYEQY
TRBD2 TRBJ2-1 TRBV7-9 ASSLLGLAGNEQF
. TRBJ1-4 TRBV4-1 ASSQFGGTNEKLF
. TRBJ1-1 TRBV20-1 SASWFTQNTEAF
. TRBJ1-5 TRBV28 ASSLRGVGSNQPQH
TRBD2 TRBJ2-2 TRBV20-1 SAGLAGDSGELF
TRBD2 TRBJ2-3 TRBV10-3 AISVSGSGSRDTQY
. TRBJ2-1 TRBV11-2 ASSQGQYNEQF
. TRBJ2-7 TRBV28 ASLRDYEQY
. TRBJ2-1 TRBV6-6 ASSYLSSYNEQF
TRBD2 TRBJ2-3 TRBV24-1 ATSDTGTSSDTQY
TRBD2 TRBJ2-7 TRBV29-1 SVEEAGGYEQY
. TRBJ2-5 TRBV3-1 ASSQDRRQETQY
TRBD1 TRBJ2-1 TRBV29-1 GLTGGL
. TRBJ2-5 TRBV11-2 ASSLDSGDGETQY
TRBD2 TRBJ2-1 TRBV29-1 SAEGTSGRAGAAYNEQF
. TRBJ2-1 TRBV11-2 ASSLEGLWPF
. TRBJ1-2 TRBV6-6 ASSHPQNGNYGYT
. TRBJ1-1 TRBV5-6 ASSLQRPNTEAF
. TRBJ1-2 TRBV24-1 ATSDSGYGGYT